Each of the 28 T cell receptor beta chains below was sequenced from the same sample in a study of regulatory T cells in long-lasting Graves disease. Researchers made TCR beta libraries by using iRepertoire HTBI primers and running Arm-PCR on CDR3 regions. TCRdb recomputed calls from the multiplex PCR reads with MiXCR, one row per CDR3 protein. The top ten clones hold about 15% of a sample with 350,000 to 500,000 distinct CDR3 sequences, around 13% of them seen once. Time point of the sample: newly diagnosed GD, antithyroid drugs for less than 3 months. The TCR library was prepared using RNA isolated from PBMCs. These data also formed part of another study, on T cells in Graves' hyperthyroidism and ophthalmopathy.

This specimen was peripheral blood mononuclear cells (PBMCs), taken at new diagnosis, from a patient treated with antithyroid drugs. These receptors all stem from a woman between 50 and 59 years old with Graves disease.

Many counts were recorded for this clonotype. The J gene is TRBJ1-1, the V gene TRBV28; D is unclear. The germline CDR1 and CDR2 sequences are MDHEN and SYDVKM. V dropped 7 bases and J dropped 4 bases, with 25 bases sitting between them. This CDR3 is built from 17 residues. In DNA form, the CDR3 reads TGTGCCAGCACCCAACGTGCAGGAAGGTCTATGAGCACTGAAGCTTTCTTT. Its protein is CASTQRAGRSMSTEAFF.

The rearrangement joins TRBV10-2 to TRBJ1-2; 7 bases are a match to TRBD1. Germline trimming cut 4 bases from V and 3 bases from J; bases unmatched to any gene: 2. From germline, CDR1 is WSHSY and CDR2 SAAADI. The CDR3 extends over 13 amino acids. CDR3 region: CASSGQGYYGYTF. The CDR3 coding sequence is TGCGCCAGCAGTGGACAGGGTTACTATGGCTACACCTTC.

About this clonotype itself: This may stem from a read error, because a much larger clone lies one nucleotide away. This sequence joins TRBV13 and TRBJ2-2; 7 bases align to TRBD1. The CDR3 runs 14 residues. CDR1 and CDR2 (germline): PRHDT, FYEKMQ (reference sequence). J gave up 5 bases and V 5 bases, and 5 bases lay outside the gene matches. The CDR3 region has the DNA TGTGCCAGCAGCGTGACAGGGTTGACCGGGGAGCTGTTTTTT. Amino acids: CASSVTGLTGELFF.

The rearrangement joins TRBV12-3 or TRBV12-4 to TRBJ1-6; 7 nucleotides align to TRBD1. With 6 bases clipped from V and 6 bases from J, the junction kept 8 bases outside the gene matches. CDR3 length: 15 residues. CDR3 protein: CASRPGTAGNSPLHF. DNA for the CDR3: TGTGCCAGCAGACCCGGGACAGCTGGTAATTCACCCCTCCACTTT.

The sample holds many counts of this clonotype. The chain employs TRBV10-3 and TRBJ1-4, with 7 bases fitting TRBD1. The germline gives CDR1 ENHRY, CDR2 SYGVKD. This CDR3 is built from 16 residues. Unmatched junction bases numbered 8, after V lost 0 bases and J lost 7 bases. The CDR3 loop reads CAISESTGAQGEKLFF. In nucleotides, the CDR3 is TGTGCCATCAGTGAGTCAACAGGGGCGCAGGGTGAAAAACTGTTTTTT.

In this sample, this clonotype turned up a few times. This sequence joins TRBV20-1 and TRBJ1-6; 7 bases are shared with TRBD1. The ends lost 0 bases at V and 5 bases at J; junction bases unmatched: 4. CDR3 length equals 15 residues. In germline, CDR1 is DFQATT, CDR2 SNEGSKA (reference sequence). CDR3 protein: CSAREDRVNNSPLHF. The CDR3 DNA reads as TGCAGTGCTAGAGAAGACAGGGTGAATAATTCACCCCTCCACTTT.

This clonotype was found many times. J is TRBJ2-1 and V is TRBV28; TRBD2 might be the D (6 bases). Germline assignment: CDR1 MDHEN and CDR2 SYDVKM. This CDR3 is 14 amino acids long. The V gene lost 6 bases and the J gene lost 4 bases, with 13 bases spanning the gap. For the CDR3, the DNA is TGTGCCAGCAGCCAAGTGAGCGGGTACAATGAGCAGTTCTTC. Its translation: CASSQVSGYNEQFF.

This clonotype was detected many times. The chain recombines TRBV28 with TRBJ2-3; TRBD2 might be the D (5 bases). The V gene's germline CDR1 is MDHEN and CDR2 SYDVKM. V was shortened by 6 bases and J by 1 base, with 11 bases between the two germline ends. The CDR3 has 14 amino acids. The CDR3 here is CASSLLGGTDTQYF. The CDR3 nucleotides read TGTGCCAGCAGCCTACTAGGCGGCACAGATACGCAGTATTTT.

This sequence joins TRBV12-3 or TRBV12-4 and TRBJ1-4, with 7 bases that match TRBD1. V was pared by 5 bases and J by 4 bases, with 4 bases of the junction left unmatched. The CDR3 contains 14 residues. The CDR3 region has the DNA TGTGCCAGCAGTAGACAGGGACTTAATGAAAAACTGTTTTTT. Encoded protein: CASSRQGLNEKLFF.

This clonotype has ten or more counts. J is TRBJ2-3 and V is TRBV6-1, with TRBD2 matching 14 bases. The junction had 11 bases not matched to a gene; V was cut back by 2 bases and J by 4 bases. This CDR3 contains 19 residues. Per the germline V gene, CDR1 is MNHNS and CDR2 is SASEGT. CDR3 in DNA: TGTGCCAGCAGTGAATCGTTGGGACTAGCGGGAGCGCGTGCAGATACGCAGTATTTT. The encoded protein is CASSESLGLAGARADTQYF.

This clonotype was counted ten times or more. The chain couples TRBV5-1 to TRBJ2-1; D perhaps matches TRBD1 (6 bases). Trimming stripped 8 bases from V and 6 bases from J, with 15 bases between. Germline CDR1 SGHRS, CDR2 YFSETQ. The CDR3 totals 13 residues. CDR3 region: CASIGQSLNEQFF. The CDR3 DNA is TGCGCCAGTATCGGACAGAGTCTCAATGAGCAGTTCTTC.

J is TRBJ2-3 and V is TRBV5-1, with D unresolved. This CDR3 comprises 14 residues. V shed 4 bases and J shed 6 bases, with 15 bases lying between them. Germline V gene sequence: CDR1 SGHRS, CDR2 YFSETQ. CDR3 in amino acids: CASSPGRDLDTQYF. DNA of the CDR3: TGCGCCAGCAGCCCCGGTAGGGATTTGGATACGCAGTATTTT.

This clonotype was counted ten times or more. The V call is TRBV7-2, the J call TRBJ2-2, with D perhaps TRBD1 or TRBD2 (5 bases each). There are 14 residues in the CDR3. Trimming took off 1 base at V and 6 bases at J, with 9 bases between the two ends. CDR1 is SGHTA and CDR2 is FQGNSA in the germline V gene. The CDR3 nucleotides read TGTGCCAGCAGCTTAGAGGGGACGGCCGGGGAGCTGTTTTTT. As protein: CASSLEGTAGELFF.

The table lists this clonotype with a few counts. The chain carries TRBV3-1 and TRBJ2-7; D possibly corresponds to TRBD1 (6 bases). Germline V gene data show CDR1 as LGHDT and CDR2 as YNNKEL (reference sequence). V lost 4 bases and J 0 bases, leaving 16 bases between the germline ends. The CDR3 runs 16 residues. DNA of the CDR3: TGTGCCAGCAGCCTGGGGGCGGACCCGAGCTCCTACGAGCAGTACTTC. Translated: CASSLGADPSSYEQYF.

This clonotype has a handful of counts. The chain has TRBV3-1 and TRBJ2-1; 11 bases align to TRBD2. The CDR3 totals 16 residues. After removal of 2 bases from V and 10 bases from J, the junction contained 10 bases not matched to a gene. The germline CDR1 and CDR2 sequences are LGHDT and YNNKEL (reference sequence). The DNA of the CDR3 is TGTGCCAGCAGCCAACTACTAGCGGGAGCTCCTTCGGAGCAGTTCTTC. This encodes CASSQLLAGAPSEQFF.

This clonotype came up many times. V usage is TRBV29-1 and J usage is TRBJ2-7; TRBD1 is a possible D gene (6 bases). The CDR3 covers 13 residues. Trimming removed 2 bases from V and 2 bases from J, with 10 bases in between. Germline V gene sequence: CDR1 SQVTM, CDR2 ANQGSEA. CDR3 sequence (DNA): TGCAGCGTTGAAACAGGGCCACCCTACGAGCAGTACTTC. Protein product: CSVETGPPYEQYF.

This clonotype was recorded at least ten times. This chain connects TRBV18 to TRBJ1-2; TRBD1 is a possible D gene (5 bases). V was shortened by 4 bases and J by 1 base, with 10 bases between the two germline ends. This CDR3 spans 14 amino acids. The V gene's germline CDR1 is KGHSH and CDR2 LQKENI. CDR3 in amino acids: CASSQTGNNYGYTF. The CDR3 nucleotides are TGTGCCAGCTCACAAACAGGAAATAACTATGGCTACACCTTC.

In regard to this clonotype: A junction end diverges from the germline sequence, so it may reflect a read error. This rearrangement joins TRBV6-1 to TRBJ1-4, with a tentative D call TRBD1 (6 bases). The CDR3 totals 11 residues. The germline V gene encodes CDR1 MNHNS and CDR2 SASEGT. CDR3 DNA sequence: TGTGCCAGCAGAATGGACAGCCGACTGTCTTTT. Its translation is CASRMDSRLSF.

V is TRBV28 and J is TRBJ2-2; D is unresolved. The germline V gene encodes CDR1 MDHEN and CDR2 SYDVKM. Trimming left V 7 bases short and J 4 bases short, with 19 bases between. The CDR3 length is 16 residues. CDR3 sequence: CASIFDPWKGTGELFF. The CDR3 DNA sequence: TGTGCCAGCATTTTCGACCCATGGAAAGGCACCGGGGAGCTGTTTTTT.

This clonotype has ten or more counts. The J gene is TRBJ1-1, the V gene TRBV30; D call uncertain. CDR3 length: 17 residues. The V gene's germline CDR1 is GTSNPN and CDR2 SVGIG (reference sequence). Trimming took 0 bases from V and 0 from J, leaving 17 bases between them. The DNA for the CDR3 is TGTGCCTGGAGTGTAAGGTGGCGTGGGAAGATGAACACTGAAGCTTTCTTT. The encoded protein is CAWSVRWRGKMNTEAFF.

This clonotype was seen at least ten times. V gene TRBV12-3 or TRBV12-4 combines with J gene TRBJ2-2; TRBD1 aligns across 11 bases. V dropped 6 bases and J dropped 7; count of bases not matched to a gene: 7. This CDR3 contains 15 residues. CDR3 nucleotide sequence: TGTGCCAGCAGAGGTGGACAGGGGGCATTCGGGGAGCTGTTTTTT. Translated, it gives CASRGGQGAFGELFF.

This clonotype was seen repeatedly, ten times or more. In nucleotides, the CDR3 is TGTGCCAGCAGCCCCCGGACTAGCGGGATAGCTAGCTACGAGCAGTACTTC. It translates to CASSPRTSGIASYEQYF. The gene calls are TRBV7-9 and TRBJ2-7, with TRBD2 matching 12 bases. The germline V gene encodes CDR1 SEHNR and CDR2 FQNEAQ (reference sequence). The V segment lost 5 bases and the J segment 3 bases; nucleotides outside the gene matches: 11. This CDR3 has 17 amino acids.

This clonotype was observed at least ten times. The CDR3, as DNA: TGTGCCAGCAGCGTAGCAGGGTCCCGGGGGGAGACCCAGTACTTC. Translated, it gives CASSVAGSRGETQYF. The chain uses TRBV9 and TRBJ2-5, with a tentative D call TRBD2 (6 bases). The germline V gene encodes CDR1 SGDLS and CDR2 YYNGEE. This CDR3 comprises 15 residues. V was pared by 0 bases and J by 5 bases, with 14 bases between. The complete variable domain, with remaining parts taken from reference TRBV9 and TRBJ2-5, reads DSGVTQTPKHLITATGQRVTLRCSPRSGDLSVYWYQQSLDQGLQFLIQYYNGEERAKGNILERFSAQQFPDLHSELNLSSLELGDSALYFCASSVAGSRGETQYFGPGTRLLVL.

This clonotype was seen a handful of times. The rearrangement links TRBV9 to TRBJ1-2; tentatively, D is TRBD1 (5 bases). Germline CDR1 SGDLS, CDR2 YYNGEE. Trimming took 0 bases from V and 4 from J, leaving 7 bases between them. This CDR3 is built from 13 residues. For the CDR3, the DNA is TGTGCCAGCAGCGTAGGGCAGGGCTATGGCTACACCTTC. Its protein product is CASSVGQGYGYTF.

This clonotype was recorded many times. This chain connects TRBV18 to TRBJ2-1; 7 bases align to TRBD1. Germline V gene sequence: CDR1 KGHSH, CDR2 LQKENI. The CDR3 length is 16 residues. Germline trimming cut 3 bases from V and 0 bases from J; bases unmatched to any gene: 5. CDR3 DNA: TGTGCCAGCTCACCGGGGACAGATATCTCCTACAATGAGCAGTTCTTC. Protein product: CASSPGTDISYNEQFF.

This clonotype was observed at least ten times. The chain is built from TRBV7-9 and TRBJ1-4; tentative D call: TRBD1 (5 bases). Germline values: CDR1 SEHNR, CDR2 FQNEAQ (reference sequence). The CDR3 loop spans 14 amino acids. Trimming shortened V by 6 bases and J by 3 bases, and 11 bases separated the two germline ends. CDR3 nucleotides: TGTGCCAGCAGTCTTGACAGATCTAATGAAAAACTGTTTTTT. This gives the protein CASSLDRSNEKLFF.

This clonotype was counted ten times or more. The chain joins TRBV12-3 or TRBV12-4 to TRBJ2-7; no clear D. The CDR3 is made up of 13 amino acids. The V end was cut by 8 bases, the J end by 6 bases, with 17 bases between. In DNA, the CDR3 is TGTGCCAGCTCCAACCGGGCAGGCACCGAGCAGTACTTC. Translating it yields CASSNRAGTEQYF.

This clonotype was detected a few times. One end of the junction varies from germline; a read error may be responsible. This chain connects TRBV3-1 to TRBJ2-7; D remains unclear. Per the germline V gene, CDR1 is LGHDT and CDR2 is YNNKEL (reference sequence). This CDR3 spans 15 amino acids. The CDR3 here is CASSQEHSLSYEQHF. The CDR3 nucleotides are TGTGCCAGCAGCCAAGAGCACAGCCTCTCCTACGAGCAGCACTTC.